Each of the 5 T cell receptor beta chains below was sequenced from the same sample in a study of shared clonotypes between healthy human individuals. Naive CD8 isolation took CD45RO-negative cells positively selected for CCR7 and excluded terminally differentiated effector memory CD45RA+ cells. Here immunoSEQ multiplex PCR was the method, and the copy in TCRdb shows in-frame clones only, minus some. The sample holds some 2 million clones, less than 95% seen once. Sequencing was carried out using naive CD8+ T cells sorted from blood. The receptors stem from a man between 18 and 29 years old in good health.

The chain combines TRBV5-4 with TRBJ2-5; 8 bases match TRBD1. CDR3 length: 18 residues. V lost 4 bases to trimming and J lost 2 bases; unmatched junction nucleotides: 16. Germline V gene lookup returns CDR1 SGHNT and CDR2 YYREEE (reference sequence). CDR3 in amino acids: CASSTDRGSDKIQETQYF. In DNA, the CDR3 is TGTGCCAGCAGCACTGACAGGGGTTCGGACAAAATTCAAGAGACCCAGTACTTC. Full variable domain (remainder filled in from reference TRBV5-4 and TRBJ2-5): ETGVTQSPTHLIKTRGQQVTLRCSSQSGHNTVSWYQQALGQGPQFIFQYYREEENGRGNFPPRFSGLQFPNYSSELNVNALELDDSALYLCASSTDRGSDKIQETQYFGPGTRLLVL.

This clone appeared a single time. This rearrangement joins TRBV6-1 to TRBJ2-7; D perhaps matches TRBD2 (5 bases). The CDR3 covers 14 residues. The V end was cut by 4 bases, the J end by 3 bases, with 13 bases between. From germline, CDR1 is MNHNS and CDR2 SASEGT. DNA of the CDR3: TGTGCCAGCAGTGTGAGGCGGGTAGGCTACGAGCAGTACTTC. Translating it yields CASSVRRVGYEQYF.

The J gene is TRBJ1-2, the V gene TRBV6-5, with D unresolved. The germline V and J ends were trimmed by 4 bases and 7 bases, with 10 bases remaining between them. Looked up from germline, CDR1 is MNHEY and CDR2 is SVGAGI. The CDR3 is made up of 12 amino acids. In nucleotides, the CDR3 is TGTGCCAGCAGTTCCCCGGAGGGTGGCTACACCTTC. It specifies CASSSPEGGYTF.

This chain connects TRBV13 to TRBJ2-7; D is perhaps TRBD1 (6 bases). V was cut by 1 base and J by 3 bases, with 10 bases left in between. The CDR3 runs to 14 residues. CDR1 is PRHDT, CDR2 FYEKMQ, per germline (reference sequence). CDR3 sequence reads: CASSLAGQRYEQYF. The DNA of the CDR3 is TGTGCCAGCAGCTTAGCTGGACAGCGCTACGAGCAGTACTTC. The full variable domain, in which reference TRBV13 and TRBJ2-7 provide the parts outside the CDR3, is AAGVIQSPRHLIKEKRETATLKCYPIPRHDTVYWYQQGPGQDPQFLISFYEKMQSDKGSIPDRFSAQQFSDYHSELNMSSLELGDSALYFCASSLAGQRYEQYFGPGTRLTVT.

The chain joins TRBV29-1 to TRBJ1-2; TRBD1 is a possible D gene (6 bases). Trimming shortened V by 0 bases and J by 0 bases, and 11 bases separated the two germline ends. The germline CDR1 and CDR2 sequences are SQVTM and ANQGSEA. The CDR3 length is 15 residues. The CDR3 sequence: CSVEEGHRANYGYTF. The CDR3 DNA sequence: TGCAGCGTTGAAGAGGGACACCGAGCTAACTATGGCTACACCTTC.